These 11 T cell receptor beta chains share one sample of origin, sequenced in a study of beta chain features in type 1 diabetes (dated by TCRdb to 2017 to 2018). The library relied on the immunoSEQ multiplex PCR assay. The entire amount of isolated RNA was reverse transcribed using the High Capacity cDNA Reverse Transcription Kit, so the sequenced TCRB transcripts were expressed ones. This immuneACCESS table, as held by TCRdb, lists in-frame sequences with V and J called but not all clones. Of the missing ones, under half trace to an unresolved V gene in checked studies; the others have no known cause. This sample gives around 250,000 clones in total; 13% to 15% of them show up just once. The top ten clonotypes cover around 0.025% of the sample. The sequenced sample was naive CD4+ T cells from blood. The meaning of the sample's cell subset or site label: true naive CD4+ T cells. The receptors originated from a woman aged 40-49 years in good health.

With respect to this clone: Other DNA sequences in the sample encode the same CDR3. V gene TRBV7-2 combines with J gene TRBJ1-5, with 7 nucleotides matching TRBD1. V dropped 2 bases and J dropped 4; count of bases not matched to a gene: 2. This CDR3 spans 14 amino acids. CDR1 is SGHTA, CDR2 FQGNSA, per germline. This chain's CDR3 is CASSLRTGNQPQHF. The DNA for the CDR3 is TGTGCCAGCAGCTTAAGGACAGGAAATCAGCCCCAGCATTTT.

This chain uses TRBV18 with TRBJ2-2; 7 nucleotides agree with TRBD1. The germline V gene encodes CDR1 KGHSH and CDR2 LQKENI. V shed 5 bases and J 4 bases; nucleotides not matched to a gene: 4. The CDR3 is made up of 14 amino acids. Here the CDR3 DNA reads TGTGCCAGCTCAGCCCGGACAGGCACCGGGGAGCTGTTTTTT. Protein: CASSARTGTGELFF.

V and J are TRBV11-2 and TRBJ1-6; D is undetermined. CDR3 length: 14 amino acids. Trimming shortened V by 1 base and J by 8 bases, and 9 bases separated the two germline ends. The germline gives CDR1 SGHAT, CDR2 FQNNGV. The CDR3 reads CASSLAWLDSPLHF. As DNA, the CDR3 is TGTGCCAGCAGCTTAGCGTGGCTGGATTCACCCCTCCACTTT. Complete variable domain (other parts from reference TRBV11-2 and TRBJ1-6): EAGVAQSPRYKIIEKRQSVAFWCNPISGHATLYWYQQILGQGPKLLIQFQNNGVVDDSQLPKDRFSAERLKGVDSTLKIQPAKLEDSAVYLCASSLAWLDSPLHFGNGTRLTVT.

A few counts support this clone. The chain uses TRBV9 and TRBJ2-2; the D is unclear. The CDR3 runs 15 residues. V lost 0 bases and J 4 bases, leaving 10 bases between the germline ends. CDR1 and CDR2 (germline): SGDLS, YYNGEE. DNA for the CDR3: TGTGCCAGCAGCGTAGAACTCATCCTCACCGGGGAGCTGTTTTTT. This encodes CASSVELILTGELFF.

This sequence joins TRBV2 and TRBJ1-6, with no clear D. The germline CDR1 and CDR2 sequences are SNHLY and FYNNEI. The CDR3 runs to 13 residues. Trimming cost V 6 bases and J 7 bases, with 10 bases left between them. CDR3: CASRGAGNSPLHF. The CDR3 coding sequence is TGTGCCAGCAGGGGCGCCGGCAATTCACCCCTCCACTTT.

J is TRBJ2-1 and V is TRBV7-8; 11 bases line up with TRBD2. In germline, CDR1 is SGHVS, CDR2 FQNEAQ. The CDR3 totals 17 residues. V was clipped by 4 bases and J by 4 bases; unmatched bases: 9. The CDR3 nucleotides are TGTGCCAGCAGCTGGGGCCCCCGACTAGCGGGGTACAATGAGCAGTTCTTC. Translating gives CASSWGPRLAGYNEQFF.

The V gene is TRBV6-5, the J gene TRBJ2-3; D gene unclear. The V and J ends lost 2 bases and 4 bases respectively, with 7 bases between them. The germline CDR1 and CDR2 sequences are MNHEY and SVGAGI. This CDR3 comprises 13 residues. CDR3 amino acids: CASSYRSADTQYF. CDR3 DNA sequence: TGTGCCAGCAGTTACCGTTCAGCAGATACGCAGTATTTT.

This clone was observed a single time. This sequence joins TRBV2 and TRBJ2-5; 10 positions agree with TRBD2. CDR1 and CDR2 from the germline V gene are SNHLY and FYNNEI. There are 16 residues in the CDR3. Losses at the gene ends were 4 bases for V and 6 bases for J; bases not matched to a gene: 11. The CDR3 reads CASSGGAGGLLKTQYF. CDR3 nucleotides: TGTGCCAGCAGTGGAGGAGCGGGGGGGCTTCTGAAGACCCAGTACTTC.

The rearrangement joins TRBV6-6 to TRBJ1-2; 8 bases line up with TRBD1. From germline, CDR1 is MNHNY and CDR2 SVGAGI (reference sequence). J gave up 4 bases and V 6 bases, and 4 bases lay outside the gene matches. The CDR3 contains 13 residues. CDR3 protein: CASSGQGSYGYTF. The CDR3 nucleotides are TGTGCCAGCAGCGGACAGGGAAGCTATGGCTACACCTTC.

This clone was detected only a few times. The chain couples TRBV27 to TRBJ2-5; the D gene is possibly TRBD2 (5 bases). This CDR3 is built from 15 residues. V lost 4 bases to trimming and J lost 4 bases, with 16 bases between them. The germline CDR1 and CDR2 sequences are MNHEY and SMNVEV (reference sequence). CDR3 bases: TGTGCCAGCAGTTGGAGGACGCCGAAGGGAGAGACCCAGTACTTC. This translates into CASSWRTPKGETQYF.

The chain recombines TRBV4-3 with TRBJ2-2, with a tentative D call TRBD1 (9 bases). Germline V gene sequence: CDR1 LGHNA, CDR2 YSLEER. CDR3 length: 17 residues. Trimming removed 0 bases at V and 5 bases at J, with 16 bases between. The CDR3 here is CASSQDGGGTGTGELFF. The CDR3 DNA is TGCGCCAGCAGCCAAGACGGGGGGGGGACAGGGACCGGGGAGCTGTTTTTT.